This T cell receptor (beta chain) derives from a study of early T cells in non-severe SARS-CoV-2 infection (dated by TCRdb to the early 2020s). Turning to the overall study: Bulk RNA from unsorted whole blood was used for TCR sequencing, so alpha and beta chains could not be paired. The paper as a whole reports these results and caveats: Matching against VDJdb was skewed toward anti-spike CD8 responses, likely underestimated virus-specific expansions, and missed private and CD4 specificities.

Deletion took 8 bases off V and 0 bases off J, with a span of 7 bases between the germline ends. The CDR3 runs 12 amino acids, cysteine and phenylalanine included. Here the CDR3 DNA is all that survives: 36 bases in frame from base 1. For CDR1 and CDR2, the germline V gene (reference sequence) lists LGHDT and YNNKEL. Library preparation used 5' RACE. This sample was sequenced with a NextSeq 500. In the TCR library protocol, unique molecular identifiers were attached to individual cDNA molecules to correct for PCR bias and sequencing error. Sequencing covered both TCR alpha and beta chains, and within each sample the abundances of alpha and beta sequences were tightly co-correlated. In the authors' own workflow: Decombinator V4 was used to annotate TCR sequences for V gene, J gene and CDR3. TCRs were defined as expanded if a significant change between any two time points was detected under a Poisson model with p below 0.0001. TCR abundances were normalised to the total number of TCRs sequenced per sample and were expressed as counts per million. MAIT TCRs were defined by TRAV1-2 paired with TRAJ12, TRAJ20 or TRAJ33, and iNKT TCRs by TRAV10 paired with TRAJ18. VDJdb, accessed 1 November 2021, was searched for CMV, EBV and SARS-CoV-2 annotated TCRs, excluding TCRs annotated for multiple antigens. TCRdb reprocessed the public reads (quality trimming at Q25 with fastp, clone calling with MiXCR) and kept in-frame beta chains. Entries are consolidated by CDR3 protein sequence, retaining the most common genes and DNA. TCRdb's processing, not the authors' own work, is the source of the V and J calls. This sample gives 80,000 to 100,000 distinct CDR3 sequences in total; around 14% of them show up just once. The biggest ten clones account for 5.5% to 8% of the sample.

Set within a cohort of healthcare workers in London, UK, this nested case-control study involved weekly PCR testing of nasopharyngeal swabs along with blood sampling. Healthcare workers were recruited during the week of the UK lockdown, between 23 and 31 March 2020, and followed weekly for up to about 16 weeks. This clonotype was detected only a few times. This receptor's antigen is unknown. Base qualities were left out, and no much larger clone turns up one base away. The sample taken for sequencing was whole blood. The chain is assembled from TRBV3-1 and TRBJ1-1; the D gene identity is not certain. This TCR came from an adult who was a healthcare worker with PCR-confirmed SARS-CoV-2 infection or an uninfected control (not recorded which). The nucleotide sequence is TGTGCCAGCGGAATCCTGAACACTGAAGCTTTCTTT. The resulting protein is CASGILNTEAFF.